This TCR beta chain came from a study of blood T cell repertoires in COVID-19. Overall study: The United States, Italy and Spain supplied acute and convalescent COVID-19 samples. The cDNA or gDNA used as material had been derived from T cells, B-cell-depleted T cells, or PBMCs.

Some clones are missing from TCRdb's copy, which holds only in-frame ones; the method was immunoSEQ multiplex PCR. The sample holds 250,000 to 300,000 clones, approximately 91% seen once. A Seattle source enrolled patients during active infection and followed them longitudinally. The CDR3 is 16 residues long. V lost 2 bases and J lost 0, with 14 bases in between. Per germline, CDR1 MGHDK and CDR2 SYGVNS. Sequencing was performed on peripheral blood. This TCR was sampled from a woman aged 25 to 45 with COVID-19, enrolled during active disease. This rearrangement joins TRBV25-1 to TRBJ2-7; possible D gene TRBD1, 6 bases. The CDR3 spells CASSEIKTGSSYEQYF. The CDR3 coding sequence is TGTGCCAGCAGTGAAATAAAAACAGGGAGCTCCTACGAGCAGTACTTC.